This record covers a single TCR beta chain. Its antigen is currently not known. No quality values exist for individual bases; no much larger clone is one base distant. Per the germline V gene, ENHRY is the CDR1 and SYGVKD is the CDR2. CDR3 length: 15 amino acids, cysteine to phenylalanine. The CDR3 DNA has 45 bases and is translated from base 1. V gives up 7 bases and J gives up 0 bases, and the segment between their germline ends measures 15 bases. This sample was included in a study of blood T cell repertoires in COVID-19 (dated by TCRdb to the early 2020s). The study in broad terms: Samples covering the acute and convalescent phases of COVID-19 were provided by collaborators in the United States, Italy and Spain. The prospective study material was composed of cDNA or gDNA derived from T cells, B-cell-depleted T cells, or PBMCs. Deeply sampled blood TCRbeta repertoires from subjects exposed to, actively infected with, or recovered from COVID-19 were included in the dataset. The repertoires were made available in a free public database intended to serve as a resource for research on the immune response to SARS-CoV-2. Samples came from the ongoing ImmuneRACE study (first 160 participants) plus 1,254 subjects from 6 global collaborators. Sample metadata almost always included a de-identified subject ID, COVID-19 status, age in years and sex. Where available, HLA class I and class II types were obtained from metadata supplied by the sample provider rather than from assay-based typing.

Results the study describes overall, beyond this receptor: The quantity of clinical and demographic metadata differed by source and by participant and was supplied without curation.

TCRbeta CDR3 regions were amplified from genomic DNA using the immunoSEQ Assay, a bias-controlled multiplex PCR. In the paper's pipeline: The number of nucleated cells in each sample was estimated from the amplification of reference gene primers within the assay. Sequence reads were collapsed and filtered to measure the absolute abundance of every unique TCRbeta CDR3 rearrangement. For each sample, productive Simpson clonality was calculated as the square root of Simpson's diversity index over productive rearrangements. TCRdb provides this immuneACCESS table in a form limited to in-frame rearrangements. Some clones are lacking; in checked studies, under half of them reflect an unresolved V gene, and why the rest are absent is not known. V, J and clone size were drawn from that table, and D and trimming were deduced from the DNA. This sample holds about 180,000 clones; about 82% were observed only once. The ten top clones hold about 8.6% of the sample.

Enrolling through a virtual design, the prospective study's participants ranged in age from roughly 18 to 95 years and lived across 24 United States geographic areas. In the prospective study, cohorts were assigned on the basis of participant-reported clinical history obtained from a screening survey and a study questionnaire. Recovered participants in ImmuneRACE Cohort 3 were defined as having two consecutive negative NP/OP PCR tests, clearance from a healthcare professional, or resolution of symptoms. In the prospective study, mobile phlebotomists collected whole blood, serum and a nasopharyngeal or oropharyngeal swab from each participant. Participants in the prospective study had the option to provide additional blood draws and questionnaires over a roughly 2-month period. Before DNA extraction, blood samples from the prospective study were shipped at room temperature or frozen.

The V gene is TRBV10-3 and the J gene is TRBJ1-2, with no D gene named confidently. This receptor was identified in a woman aged 25-40 years who had recovered from COVID-19. Sequenced sample: PBMCs or T cells enriched from blood (not recorded which). The CDR3 reads CAIIGGTDTNYGYTF. The nucleotide sequence is given as TGTGCCATCATAGGTGGTACAGATACTAACTATGGCTACACCTTC.